Listed here are 21 T cell receptor beta chains from one sample, sequenced in a study of T cells in Graves' hyperthyroidism and ophthalmopathy. Template material for amplifying TCR beta CDR3 regions consisted of RNA transcripts. An initial round of RT-PCR targeting the TCR CDR3 relied on the HTBI primer set. TCRdb re-called the multiplex PCR reads through MiXCR, storing one row per CDR3 protein. The sample carries roughly 630,000 distinct CDR3 sequences, approximately 14% recorded once. The sequenced sample consisted of blood. These receptor sequences come from a woman in her 30s with Graves' hyperthyroidism.

This clonotype was observed a handful of times. J is TRBJ2-7 and V is TRBV12-3 or TRBV12-4, with TRBD2 identical over 10 bases. V shed 4 bases and J 0 bases; nucleotides not matched to a gene: 9. This CDR3 spans 17 amino acids. The CDR3 region is CASSYRTSGSPSYEQYF. CDR3 in DNA: TGTGCCAGCAGTTATAGGACTAGCGGTTCTCCCTCCTACGAGCAGTACTTC.

This chain joins TRBV12-3 or TRBV12-4 and TRBJ2-2, with 9 bases lining up with TRBD2. The CDR3 loop spans 18 amino acids. The trim removed 1 base at V and 1 base at J, leaving 7 bases unmatched. CDR3 region: CASSLGMGAGGNTGELFF. The CDR3 DNA follows: TGTGCCAGCAGTTTAGGAATGGGAGCGGGAGGGAACACCGGGGAGCTGTTTTTT.

The chain joins TRBV6-2 or TRBV6-3 to TRBJ1-6; D is perhaps TRBD1 (5 bases). Trimming cost V 1 base and J 7 bases, with 11 bases left between them. The CDR3 covers 15 residues. In germline, CDR1 is MNHEY, CDR2 SVGEGT. CDR3 DNA sequence: TGTGCCAGCAGTTACTTGCGGGGGAGGAATTCACCCCTCCACTTT. Its translation: CASSYLRGRNSPLHF.

This clonotype has more than one count but fewer than ten. The rearrangement joins TRBV29-1 to TRBJ2-3; no reliable D call. The CDR3 length is 13 residues. V lost 1 base and J lost 6, with 11 bases in between. Germline loops: CDR1 SQVTM, CDR2 ANQGSEA. Here the CDR3 DNA reads TGCAGCGTTGAAGGAAGGGATTTTGATACGCAGTATTTT. It specifies CSVEGRDFDTQYF.

This chain links TRBV20-1 with TRBJ2-1; TRBD2 matches 8 bases. Looked up from germline, CDR1 is DFQATT and CDR2 is SNEGSKA (reference sequence). The J segment lost 6 bases and the V segment lost 5 bases, leaving 12 bases of the junction unmatched. The length of the CDR3 is 15 residues. The DNA of the CDR3 is TGCAGTGCTTCCCCCCCGGGGGGGATGATCAATGAGCAGTTCTTC. Protein sequence: CSASPPGGMINEQFF.

A few counts support this clonotype. The chain links TRBV27 to TRBJ2-7, with 7 bases aligning to TRBD1. Trimming cost V 5 bases and J 2 bases; bases outside gene matches: 6. Germline-derived CDR1 and CDR2 are MNHEY and SMNVEV (reference sequence). The CDR3 runs 14 residues. CDR3 bases: TGTGCCAGCAGTCTCAGGGGGTTAACCTACGAGCAGTACTTC. Encoded protein: CASSLRGLTYEQYF.

There are many counts of this clonotype. The DNA of the CDR3 is TGTGCCAGCAGTGTTAGATCGTACGAGCAGTACTTC. It codes for CASSVRSYEQYF. This sequence joins TRBV2 and TRBJ2-7; D is uncertain. In germline, CDR1 is SNHLY, CDR2 FYNNEI. V gave up 4 bases and J gave up 4 bases, with 8 bases separating them. This CDR3 is built from 12 residues. Full variable domain (missing parts from reference TRBV2 and TRBJ2-7): EPEVTQTPSHQVTQMGQEVILRCVPISNHLYFYWYRQILGQKVEFLVSFYNNEISEKSEIFDDQFSVERPDGSNFTLKIRSTKLEDSAMYFCASSVRSYEQYFGPGTRLTVT.

This clonotype was detected once. This sequence may be a read error, since a much larger clone differs from it by one base. V usage is TRBV6-1 and J usage is TRBJ2-1, with 8 nucleotides matching TRBD1. CDR3 length: 16 residues. The V gene's germline CDR1 is MNHNS and CDR2 SASEGT. The CDR3: CASSQNRGVSYNEQLF. Written as DNA, the CDR3 is TGTGCCAGCAGTCAAAACAGGGGGGTCTCCTACAATGAGCAGCTCTTC.

This clonotype was picked up one time. CDR3 sequence reads: CSVAGSGTYNEQFF. As DNA, the CDR3 is TGCAGCGTTGCGGGTAGCGGTACCTACAATGAGCAGTTCTTC. The chain employs TRBV29-1 and TRBJ2-1; D might be TRBD2 (6 bases). This CDR3 is 14 amino acids long. The V and J ends lost 4 bases and 2 bases respectively, with 12 bases between them. The germline V gene encodes CDR1 SQVTM and CDR2 ANQGSEA.

This clonotype was seen more than once but under ten times. The CDR3 DNA follows: TGTGCCAGCACGGTGATGGACTACAATGAGCAGTTCTTC. Translation gives CASTVMDYNEQFF. The chain couples TRBV12-3 or TRBV12-4 to TRBJ2-1; D is unresolved. This CDR3 region has 13 residues. V was shortened by 7 bases and J by 3 bases, with 10 bases between the two germline ends.

This clonotype was observed at least ten times. The CDR3 DNA reads TGTGCCAGCAGCTCGGGGACAGGGAAGGGGAAACTGTTTTTT. It is translated as CASSSGTGKGKLFF. The chain is built from TRBV7-6 and TRBJ1-4, with 9 bases fitting TRBD1. The CDR3 spans 14 residues. After removal of 4 bases from V and 11 bases from J, the junction contained 8 bases not matched to a gene. CDR1 and CDR2 (germline): SGHVS, FNYEAQ. The variable domain in full, with the rest retrieved from reference TRBV7-6 and TRBJ1-4, is GAGVSQSPRYKVTKRGQDVALRCDPISGHVSLYWYRQALGQGPEFLTYFNYEAQQDKSGLPNDRFSAERPEGSISTLTIQRTEQRDSAMYRCASSSGTGKGKLFFGSGTQLSVL.

Ten or more counts support this clonotype. The rearrangement joins TRBV20-1 to TRBJ1-5; D possibly corresponds to TRBD1 (5 bases). Germline CDR1 DFQATT, CDR2 SNEGSKA (reference sequence). There are 12 residues in the CDR3. Trimming took 3 bases from V and 6 from J, leaving 9 bases between them. The CDR3 protein is CSASGGGQPQHF. As DNA, the CDR3 is TGCAGTGCTAGTGGGGGAGGTCAGCCCCAGCATTTT.

The CDR3 protein is CAISETGANTEAFF. The CDR3 nucleotides read TGTGCCATCAGTGAGACGGGGGCGAACACTGAAGCTTTCTTT. The chain joins TRBV10-3 to TRBJ1-1, with D possibly matching TRBD1 (6 bases). Per germline, CDR1 ENHRY and CDR2 SYGVKD. The CDR3 runs 14 residues. V lost 2 bases, J lost 1 base, and 8 bases lay in between.

V usage is TRBV19 and J usage is TRBJ2-1; D is unclear. CDR1 and CDR2 (germline): LNHDA, SQIVND (reference sequence). Trimming took off 6 bases at V and 5 bases at J, with 8 bases between the two ends. CDR3 length: 12 residues. The CDR3 protein is CASRRADNEQFF. CDR3 nucleotide sequence: TGTGCCAGTAGACGGGCAGACAATGAGCAGTTCTTC. The full variable domain, in which reference TRBV19 and TRBJ2-1 provide the parts outside the CDR3, is DGGITQSPKYLFRKEGQNVTLSCEQNLNHDAMYWYRQDPGQGLRLIYYSQIVNDFQKGDIAEGYSVSREKKESFPLTVTSAQKNPTAFYLCASRRADNEQFFGPGTRLTVL.

This clonotype was seen many times. The rearrangement uses TRBV20-1 and TRBJ2-3, with D hard to call. Germline CDR1 is DFQATT and CDR2 is SNEGSKA (reference sequence). The CDR3 loop spans 15 amino acids. CDR3 coding DNA: TGCAGCACATACGTTGCGGAGAGAGCCACAGATACGCAGTATTTT. Translated: CSTYVAERATDTQYF.

This clonotype was picked up many times. The chain joins TRBV27 to TRBJ2-4; TRBD1 or TRBD2 may be the D gene (5 bases each). Germline loops: CDR1 MNHEY, CDR2 SMNVEV (reference sequence). Trimming removed 5 bases from V and 1 base from J, with 15 bases in between. The CDR3 runs 16 residues. The CDR3 sequence is CASSPSGDAAKNIQYF. CDR3 coding DNA: TGTGCCAGCAGTCCCTCTGGGGACGCGGCCAAAAACATTCAGTACTTC.

The count of this clonotype is one. The junction does not match germline at one end; this may be a read error. This chain connects TRBV19 to TRBJ2-1, with 12 bases fitting TRBD2. The CDR3 runs to 16 residues. Looked up from germline, CDR1 is LNHDA and CDR2 is SQIVND (reference sequence). CDR3 loop: CASSPTSGSSYNEKFF. The DNA of the CDR3 is TGTGCCAGTAGTCCGACTAGCGGGAGCTCCTACAATGAGAAGTTCTTC.

This clonotype has a count of ten or more. The chain is built from TRBV18 and TRBJ2-7, with D unclear. The V end was cut by 2 bases, the J end by 1 base, with 9 bases between. Per germline, CDR1 KGHSH and CDR2 LQKENI. The CDR3 runs 14 residues. The CDR3 loop reads CASSPAVTSYEQYF. CDR3 in DNA: TGTGCCAGCTCACCAGCGGTGACTTCCTACGAGCAGTACTTC.

The chain uses TRBV10-3 and TRBJ2-7; D gene ambiguous. This CDR3 contains 15 residues. V was shortened by 1 base and J by 12 bases, with 22 bases between the two germline ends. CDR1 is ENHRY, CDR2 SYGVKD, per germline. The CDR3 spells CAISELDVRTLERYF. The DNA of the CDR3 is TGTGCCATCAGTGAGTTGGACGTAAGGACCCTAGAGAGGTACTTC.

This clonotype was counted between two and nine times. The V gene is TRBV19, the J gene TRBJ1-5, with a possible D match to TRBD1 (6 bases). V lost 10 bases to trimming and J lost 4 bases, with 11 bases between them. This CDR3 is built from 12 residues. Looked up from germline, CDR1 is LNHDA and CDR2 is SQIVND (reference sequence). CDR3 sequence reads: CAIGGPNQPQHF. The CDR3 coding sequence is TGTGCCATAGGGGGGCCGAATCAGCCCCAGCATTTT.

The V gene is TRBV10-3, the J gene TRBJ2-3; 14 bases match TRBD2. The trim removed 3 bases at V and 4 bases at J, leaving 12 bases unmatched. The CDR3 is 19 residues long. Germline V CDR1 and CDR2: ENHRY, SYGVKD. Here the CDR3 DNA reads TGTGCCATCAGTGACCCGCTCGGGACTAGCGGGAGAGGACCAGATACGCAGTATTTT. This gives the protein CAISDPLGTSGRGPDTQYF.